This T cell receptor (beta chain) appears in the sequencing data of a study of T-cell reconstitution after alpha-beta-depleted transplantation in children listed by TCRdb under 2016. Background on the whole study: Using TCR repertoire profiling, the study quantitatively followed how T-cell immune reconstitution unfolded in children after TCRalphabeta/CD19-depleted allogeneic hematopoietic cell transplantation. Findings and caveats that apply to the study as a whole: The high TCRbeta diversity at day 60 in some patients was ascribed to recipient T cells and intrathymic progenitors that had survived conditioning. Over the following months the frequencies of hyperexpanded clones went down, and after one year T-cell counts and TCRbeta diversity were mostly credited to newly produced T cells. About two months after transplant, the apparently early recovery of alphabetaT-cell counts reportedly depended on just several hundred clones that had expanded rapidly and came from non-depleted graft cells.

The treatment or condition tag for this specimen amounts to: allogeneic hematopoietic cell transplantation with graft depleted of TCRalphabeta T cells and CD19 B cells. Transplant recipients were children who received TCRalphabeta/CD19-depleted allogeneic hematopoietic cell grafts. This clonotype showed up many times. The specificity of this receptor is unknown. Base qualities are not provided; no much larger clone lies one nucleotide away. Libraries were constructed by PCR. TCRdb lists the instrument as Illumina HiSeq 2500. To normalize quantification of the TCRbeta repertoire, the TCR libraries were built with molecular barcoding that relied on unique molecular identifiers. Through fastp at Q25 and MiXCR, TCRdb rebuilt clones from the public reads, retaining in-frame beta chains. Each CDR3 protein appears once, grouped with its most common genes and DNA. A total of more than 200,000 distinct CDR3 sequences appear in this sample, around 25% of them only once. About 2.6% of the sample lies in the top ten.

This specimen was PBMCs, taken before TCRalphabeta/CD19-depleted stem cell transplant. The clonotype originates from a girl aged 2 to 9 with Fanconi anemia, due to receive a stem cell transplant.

The DNA reads as follows: TGTGCCATCAGTGTCGAGGGGGGATACAATGAGCAGTTCTTC. Its translation reads: CAISVEGGYNEQFF. This sequence uses TRBV10-3 and TRBJ2-1, with the D call tentatively TRBD1 or TRBD2, each fitting 6 bases. The CDR3 covers 14 residues, taking in both the cysteine and the phenylalanine. The retained sequence is limited to the CDR3, 42 bases, with the frame set at the first base. The CDR1 and CDR2 encoded by the germline V gene are ENHRY and SYGVKD. Trimming takes 4 bases from V and 4 bases from J, and the germline ends sit 11 bases apart.